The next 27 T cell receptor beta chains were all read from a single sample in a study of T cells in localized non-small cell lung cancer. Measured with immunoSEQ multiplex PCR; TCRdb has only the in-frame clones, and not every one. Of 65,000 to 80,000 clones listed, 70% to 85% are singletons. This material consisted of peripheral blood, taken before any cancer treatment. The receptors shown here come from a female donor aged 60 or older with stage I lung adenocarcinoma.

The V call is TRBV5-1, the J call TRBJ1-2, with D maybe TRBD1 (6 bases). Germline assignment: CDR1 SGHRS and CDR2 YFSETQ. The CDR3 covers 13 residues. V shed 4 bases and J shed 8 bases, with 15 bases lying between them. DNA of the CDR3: TGCGCCAGCAGCCCCGAGGGGGGCTCCGGCTACACCTTC. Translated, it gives CASSPEGGSGYTF.

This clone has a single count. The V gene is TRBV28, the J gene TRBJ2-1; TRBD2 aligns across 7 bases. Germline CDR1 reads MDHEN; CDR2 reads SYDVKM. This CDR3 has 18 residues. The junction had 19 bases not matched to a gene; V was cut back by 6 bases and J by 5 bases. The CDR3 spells CASSQPQVAGVRNNEQFF. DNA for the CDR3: TGTGCCAGCAGCCAACCCCAAGTAGCGGGTGTTAGGAACAATGAGCAGTTCTTC.

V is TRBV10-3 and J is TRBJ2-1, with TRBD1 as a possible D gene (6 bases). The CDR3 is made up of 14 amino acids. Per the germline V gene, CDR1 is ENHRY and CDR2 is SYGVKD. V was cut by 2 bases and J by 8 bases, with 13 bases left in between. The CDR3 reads CAISEGQPGDEQFF. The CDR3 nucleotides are TGTGCCATCAGTGAGGGACAGCCGGGTGATGAGCAGTTCTTC.

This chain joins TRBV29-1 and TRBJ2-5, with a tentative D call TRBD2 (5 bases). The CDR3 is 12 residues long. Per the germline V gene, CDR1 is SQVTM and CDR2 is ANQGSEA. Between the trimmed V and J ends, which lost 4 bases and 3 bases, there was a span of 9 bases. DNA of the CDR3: TGCAGCGTTGGAAGAGGGAAAGAGACCCAGTACTTC. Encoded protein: CSVGRGKETQYF.

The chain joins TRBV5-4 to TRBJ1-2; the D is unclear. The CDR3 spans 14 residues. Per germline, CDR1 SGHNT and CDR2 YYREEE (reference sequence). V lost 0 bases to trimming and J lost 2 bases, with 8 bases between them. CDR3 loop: CASSLGETNYGYTF. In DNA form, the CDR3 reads TGTGCCAGCAGCTTGGGGGAGACCAACTATGGCTACACCTTC.

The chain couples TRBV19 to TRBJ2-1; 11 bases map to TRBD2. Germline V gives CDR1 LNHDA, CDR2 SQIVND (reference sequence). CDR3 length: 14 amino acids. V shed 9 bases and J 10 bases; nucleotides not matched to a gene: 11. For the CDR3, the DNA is TGTGCCAGCCAAAGACTAGCGGGAACTCGGGAGCAGTTCTTC. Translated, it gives CASQRLAGTREQFF. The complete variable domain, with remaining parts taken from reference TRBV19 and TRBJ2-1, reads DGGITQSPKYLFRKEGQNVTLSCEQNLNHDAMYWYRQDPGQGLRLIYYSQIVNDFQKGDIAEGYSVSREKKESFPLTVTSAQKNPTAFYLCASQRLAGTREQFFGPGTRLTVL.

CDR3 bases: TGTGCCAGCAGCCTGCGACAGTTCTCCTACAATGAGCAGTTCTTC. The encoded protein is CASSLRQFSYNEQFF. The gene calls are TRBV9 and TRBJ2-1, with D maybe TRBD1 (5 bases). The CDR3 consists of 15 residues. The V gene lost 4 bases and the J gene lost 0 bases, with 11 bases spanning the gap. The germline CDR1 and CDR2 sequences are SGDLS and YYNGEE.

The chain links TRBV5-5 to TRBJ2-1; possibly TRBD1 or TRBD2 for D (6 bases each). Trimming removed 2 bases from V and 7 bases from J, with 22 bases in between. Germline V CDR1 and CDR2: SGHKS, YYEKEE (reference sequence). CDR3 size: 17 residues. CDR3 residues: CASSFRVRRDTVNEQFF. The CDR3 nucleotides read TGTGCCAGCAGCTTTAGGGTAAGGAGGGACACTGTGAATGAGCAGTTCTTC.

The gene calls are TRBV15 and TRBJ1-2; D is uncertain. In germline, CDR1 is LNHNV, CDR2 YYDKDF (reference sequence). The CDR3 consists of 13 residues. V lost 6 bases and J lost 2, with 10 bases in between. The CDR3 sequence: CATSNGLNYGYTF. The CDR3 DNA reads TGTGCCACCAGTAATGGCCTGAACTATGGCTACACCTTC. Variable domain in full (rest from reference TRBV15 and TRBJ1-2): DAMVIQNPRYQVTQFGKPVTLSCSQTLNHNVMYWYQQKSSQAPKLLFHYYDKDFNNEADTPDNFQSRRPNTSFCFLDIRSPGLGDTAMYLCATSNGLNYGYTFGSGTRLTVV.

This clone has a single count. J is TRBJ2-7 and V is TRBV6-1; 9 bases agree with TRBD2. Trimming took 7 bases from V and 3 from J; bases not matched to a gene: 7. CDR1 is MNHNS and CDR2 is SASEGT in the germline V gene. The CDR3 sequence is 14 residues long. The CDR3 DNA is TGTGCCAGCACCGAGCGGGGGGCGGTCTACGAGCAGTACTTC. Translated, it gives CASTERGAVYEQYF.

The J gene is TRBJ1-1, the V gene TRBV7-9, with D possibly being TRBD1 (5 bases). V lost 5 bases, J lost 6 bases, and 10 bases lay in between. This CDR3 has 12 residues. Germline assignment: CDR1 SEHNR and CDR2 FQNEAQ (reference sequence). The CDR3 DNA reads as TGTGCCAGCAGCACCCCAGGGTCTGAAGCTTTCTTT. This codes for CASSTPGSEAFF.

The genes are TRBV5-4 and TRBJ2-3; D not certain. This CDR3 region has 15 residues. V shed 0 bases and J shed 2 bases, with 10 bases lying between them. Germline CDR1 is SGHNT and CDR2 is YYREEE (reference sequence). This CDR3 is CASSLASGPTDTQYF. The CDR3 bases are TGTGCCAGCAGCTTGGCTTCAGGTCCCACAGATACGCAGTATTTT.

The CDR3 DNA reads TGCAGCGTTCCAGTAGGGCTAGCGCGTTACAATGAGCAGTTCTTC. Protein: CSVPVGLARYNEQFF. The chain recombines TRBV29-1 with TRBJ2-1, with TRBD2 as a possible D gene (6 bases). The CDR3 is 15 residues long. Looked up from germline, CDR1 is SQVTM and CDR2 is ANQGSEA. Trimming removed 5 bases at V and 4 bases at J, with 18 bases between.

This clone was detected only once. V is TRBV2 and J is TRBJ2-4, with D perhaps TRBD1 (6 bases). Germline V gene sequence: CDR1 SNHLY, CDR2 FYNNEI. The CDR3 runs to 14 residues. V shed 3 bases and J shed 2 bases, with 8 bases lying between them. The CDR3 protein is CASSEDRTKNIQYF. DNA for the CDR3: TGTGCCAGCAGTGAGGACAGAACCAAAAACATTCAGTACTTC.

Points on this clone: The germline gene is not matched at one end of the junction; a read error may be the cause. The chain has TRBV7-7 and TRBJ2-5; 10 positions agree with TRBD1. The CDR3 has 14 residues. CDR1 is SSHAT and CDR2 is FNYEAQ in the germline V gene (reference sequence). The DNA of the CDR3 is TGTGCTAGCAGCTTGGGGGACAGGGGAGAGACCCAGTACTTC. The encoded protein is CASSLGDRGETQYF.

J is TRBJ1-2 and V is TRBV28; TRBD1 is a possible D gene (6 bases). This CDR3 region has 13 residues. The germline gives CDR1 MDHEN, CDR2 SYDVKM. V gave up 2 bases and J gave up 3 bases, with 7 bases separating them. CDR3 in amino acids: CASSLEGDYGYTF. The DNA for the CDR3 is TGTGCCAGCAGTTTAGAGGGGGACTATGGCTACACCTTC.

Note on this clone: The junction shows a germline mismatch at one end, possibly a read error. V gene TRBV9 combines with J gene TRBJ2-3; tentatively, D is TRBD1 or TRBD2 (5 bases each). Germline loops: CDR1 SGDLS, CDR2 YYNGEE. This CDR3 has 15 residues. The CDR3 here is CASGVVGDGTDTQYF. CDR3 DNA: TGTGCCAGCGGCGTAGTCGGGGACGGCACAGATACGCAGTATTTT. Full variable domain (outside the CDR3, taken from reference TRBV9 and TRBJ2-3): DSGVTQTPKHLITATGQRVTLRCSPRSGDLSVYWYQQSLDQGLQFLIQYYNGEERAKGNILERFSAQQFPDLHSELNLSSLELGDSALYFCASGVVGDGTDTQYFGPGTRLTVL.

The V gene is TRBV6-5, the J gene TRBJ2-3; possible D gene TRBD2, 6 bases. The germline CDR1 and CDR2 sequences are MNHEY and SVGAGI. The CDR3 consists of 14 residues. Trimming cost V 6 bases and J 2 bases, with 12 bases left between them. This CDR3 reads CASRAGLTTDTQYF. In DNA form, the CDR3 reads TGTGCCAGCAGGGCGGGACTTACCACAGATACGCAGTATTTT.

The CDR3 coding sequence is TGTGCCAGCAGTTTACCAGCGGGCCACTACAATGAGCAGTTCTTC. Its translation: CASSLPAGHYNEQFF. The chain uses TRBV28 and TRBJ2-1; tentatively, D is TRBD2 (6 bases). Per germline, CDR1 MDHEN and CDR2 SYDVKM. The CDR3 has 15 residues. The germline V and J ends were trimmed by 2 bases and 3 bases, with 11 bases remaining between them.

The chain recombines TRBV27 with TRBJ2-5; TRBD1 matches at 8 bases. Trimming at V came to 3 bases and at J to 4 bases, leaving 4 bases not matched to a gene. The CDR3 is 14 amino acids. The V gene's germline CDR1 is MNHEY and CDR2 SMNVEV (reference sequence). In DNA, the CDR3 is TGTGCCAGCAGTTTTGGACAGGGAGGAGAGACCCAGTACTTC. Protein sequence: CASSFGQGGETQYF.

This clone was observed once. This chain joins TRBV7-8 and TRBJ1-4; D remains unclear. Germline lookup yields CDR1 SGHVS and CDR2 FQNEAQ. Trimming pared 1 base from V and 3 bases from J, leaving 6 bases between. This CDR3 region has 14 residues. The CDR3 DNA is TGTGCCAGCAGCTTAGACGGACCTAATGAAAAACTGTTTTTT. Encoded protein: CASSLDGPNEKLFF. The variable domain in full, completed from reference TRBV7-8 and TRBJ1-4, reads GAGVSQSPRYKVAKRGQDVALRCDPISGHVSLFWYQQALGQGPEFLTYFQNEAQLDKSGLPSDRFFAERPEGSVSTLKIQRTQQEDSAVYLCASSLDGPNEKLFFGSGTQLSVL.

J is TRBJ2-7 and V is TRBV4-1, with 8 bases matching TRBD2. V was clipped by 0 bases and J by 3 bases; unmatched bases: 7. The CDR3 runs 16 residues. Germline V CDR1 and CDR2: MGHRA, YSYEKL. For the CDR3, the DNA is TGCGCCAGCAGCCAAGATCCGGGAGCGGGGGACTACGAGCAGTACTTC. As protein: CASSQDPGAGDYEQYF.

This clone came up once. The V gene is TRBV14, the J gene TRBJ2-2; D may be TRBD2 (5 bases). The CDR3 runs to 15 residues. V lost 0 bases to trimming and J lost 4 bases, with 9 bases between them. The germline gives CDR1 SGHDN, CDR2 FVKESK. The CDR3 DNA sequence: TGTGCCAGCAGCCAAGATATTAGCGCCACCGGGGAGCTGTTTTTT. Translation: CASSQDISATGELFF.

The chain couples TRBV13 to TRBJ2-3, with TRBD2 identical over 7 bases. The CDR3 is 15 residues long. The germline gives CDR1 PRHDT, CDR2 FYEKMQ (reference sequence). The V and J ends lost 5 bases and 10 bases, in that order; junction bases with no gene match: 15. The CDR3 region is CASSQRQTKLASQYF. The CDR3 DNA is TGTGCCAGCAGCCAGAGACAGACAAAACTAGCGTCGCAGTATTTT.

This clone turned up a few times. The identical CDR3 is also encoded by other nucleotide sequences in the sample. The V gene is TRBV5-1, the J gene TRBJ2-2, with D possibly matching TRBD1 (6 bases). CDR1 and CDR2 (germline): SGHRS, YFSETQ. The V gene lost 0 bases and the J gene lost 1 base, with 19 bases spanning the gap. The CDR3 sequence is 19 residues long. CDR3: CASSLDPGRWGRNTGELFF. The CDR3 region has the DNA TGCGCCAGCAGCTTGGATCCGGGTCGGTGGGGGCGGAACACCGGGGAGCTGTTTTTT.

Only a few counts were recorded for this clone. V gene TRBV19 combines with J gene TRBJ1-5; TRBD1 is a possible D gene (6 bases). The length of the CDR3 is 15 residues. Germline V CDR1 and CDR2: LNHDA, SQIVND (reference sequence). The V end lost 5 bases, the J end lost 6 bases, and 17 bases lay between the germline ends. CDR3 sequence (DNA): TGTGCCAGTAGTGGGATCCAGGGGCAGATTCAGCCCCAGCATTTT. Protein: CASSGIQGQIQPQHF.

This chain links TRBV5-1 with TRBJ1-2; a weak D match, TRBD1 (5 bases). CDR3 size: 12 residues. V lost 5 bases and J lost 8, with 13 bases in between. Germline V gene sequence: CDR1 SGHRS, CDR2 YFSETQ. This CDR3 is CASSRDQGGYTF. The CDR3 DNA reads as TGCGCCAGCAGTCGAGACCAGGGAGGCTACACCTTC.